The rows below give T cell receptor beta chains drawn from one sample of a study of ipilimumab plus nivolumab after autologous stem cell transplantation. The assay was immunoSEQ multiplex PCR, and TCRdb's table has in-frame clones only and misses some. The repertoire includes 15,000 to 20,000 clones, 75% to 90% of them detected once, and roughly 18% sits in the top ten. The source material was PBMCs, sampled in a trial of ipilimumab plus nivolumab as post-transplant consolidation. The origin of the receptors is a male donor with diffuse large B-cell lymphoma. The CDR3 runs from the conserved cysteine through the conserved F or W. D genes are given only for firm matches. Size values are once, few and many counts, or a class for expanded clones, and some rows have none.

CASSLFLRALNQPQHF | TGTGCCAGCAGCTTGTTTTTACGAGCCCTTAATCAGCCCCAGCATTTT | TRBJ1-5 | - | TRBV5-8 | -
CASSQGGASGRVLTQYF | TGCGCCAGCAGCCAAGGAGGCGCTAGCGGGAGGGTATTAACGCAGTATTTT | TRBJ2-3 | TRBD2 | TRBV4-1 | -
CASSPRIQAGGTPTRGYTF | TGTGCCAGCTCGCCAAGAATCCAGGCAGGAGGTACCCCAACGCGGGGCTACACCTTC | TRBJ1-2 | - | TRBV18 | -
CASSQGLLNTEAFF | TGCGCCAGCAGCCAGGGGCTTCTGAACACTGAAGCTTTCTTT | TRBJ1-1 | - | TRBV4-3 | -
CASSVGPDQETQYF | TGTGCCAGCAGCGTAGGCCCAGACCAAGAGACCCAGTACTTC | TRBJ2-5 | - | TRBV9 | -
CASSIGRIFGGELFF | TGTGCCAGTAGTATAGGGCGGATCTTCGGCGGGGAGCTGTTTTTT | TRBJ2-2 | - | TRBV19 | -
CASSLRGWPFGGATDNEQFF | TGTGCCAGCAGCTTACGGGGCTGGCCATTTGGCGGGGCTACCGACAATGAGCAGTTCTTC | TRBJ2-1 | - | TRBV7-8 | -
CASSPIRAFYEQYF | TGTGCCAGCAGCCCGATCCGGGCCTTCTACGAGCAGTACTTC | TRBJ2-7 | - | TRBV7-8 | -
CASSLALSSYEQYF | TGTGCCAGCAGCCTGGCCTTGAGCTCCTACGAGCAGTACTTC | TRBJ2-7 | - | TRBV5-6 | -
CSSRRLDGGGLTSDTQYF | TGCAGCTCCCGGCGACTGGACGGCGGGGGCCTAACGTCGGATACGCAGTATTTT | TRBJ2-3 | - | TRBV29-1 | -
CASSRWLAETDTQYF | TGCGCCAGCTCTAGGTGGCTAGCGGAAACAGATACGCAGTATTTT | TRBJ2-3 | TRBD2 | TRBV10-2 | -
CARPRQGAYEQYF | TGTGCCAGGCCCAGACAGGGGGCCTACGAGCAGTACTTC | TRBJ2-7 | TRBD1 | TRBV6-1 | medium-sized
CASSPKDGSSYNEQFF | TGCGCCAGCAGCCCTAAGGACGGGAGCTCCTACAATGAGCAGTTCTTC | TRBJ2-1 | - | TRBV10-1 | -
CASSIGQGWATNEKLFF | TGTGCCAGCAGCATAGGACAGGGCTGGGCAACTAATGAAAAACTGTTTTTT | TRBJ1-4 | TRBD1 | TRBV5-8 | -
CASSLERAALEAFF | TGTGCCAGCAGCTTAGAACGGGCAGCTCTTGAAGCTTTCTTT | TRBJ1-1 | - | TRBV7-2 | -
CASSKRTGSRNEQYF | TGTGCCAGTAGTAAACGGACAGGGTCAAGGAACGAGCAGTACTTC | TRBJ2-7 | TRBD1 | TRBV19 | -
CASLRGVTEAFF | TGTGCCAGCCTAAGGGGGGTTACTGAAGCTTTCTTT | TRBJ1-1 | - | TRBV18 | -
CSVIGGGHTEAFF | TGCAGCGTAATAGGGGGAGGTCACACTGAAGCTTTCTTT | TRBJ1-1 | - | TRBV29-1 | -
CASSLFVLAGGGMNEQFF | TGTGCCAGCAGCTTGTTCGTCCTAGCGGGGGGAGGGATGAATGAGCAGTTCTTC | TRBJ2-1 | TRBD2 | TRBV5-4 | -
CASSRTSGGAFAQYF | TGTGCCAGCAGCAGAACTAGCGGGGGGGCCTTTGCGCAGTATTTT | TRBJ2-3 | TRBD2 | TRBV7-9 | -
CASSLAVGDRANEQYF | TGTGCCAGCAGCTTGGCCGTAGGTGACAGGGCCAACGAGCAGTACTTC | TRBJ2-7 | TRBD1 | TRBV5-5 | -
CASSFLRGSTGELFF | TGTGCCAGCAGTTTCCTCAGGGGGAGCACCGGGGAGCTGTTTTTT | TRBJ2-2 | TRBD1 | TRBV28 | -
CASSTPFRGSSVEQFF | TGTGCCAGCAGCACACCCTTCAGAGGGAGTAGCGTTGAGCAGTTCTTC | TRBJ2-1 | - | TRBV9 | -
CASSEALRDTQYF | TGTGCCAGCAGTGAAGCCTTGAGGGATACGCAGTATTTT | TRBJ2-3 | - | TRBV2 | -
CAWKGREGRSYEQYF | TGTGCCTGGAAGGGGCGGGAGGGCAGGAGCTACGAGCAGTACTTC | TRBJ2-7 | TRBD2 | TRBV30 | -
CASSTGTGNTEAFF | TGCGCCAGCAGCACCGGGACAGGGAACACTGAAGCTTTCTTT | TRBJ1-1 | TRBD1 | TRBV5-1 | -
CASSLQPPQSSNTEAFF | TGTGCCAGCAGCCTCCAGCCCCCGCAAAGTTCGAACACTGAAGCTTTCTTT | TRBJ1-1 | - | TRBV11-2 | -
CASSFGGNYEQYF | TGTGCCAGCAGTTTCGGGGGCAACTACGAGCAGTACTTC | TRBJ2-7 | - | TRBV27 | -
CASSGPGVQYF | TGTGCCAGCAGTGGGCCCGGGGTGCAGTACTTC | TRBJ2-7 | - | TRBV28 | -
CATSRDRHARTQYF | TGTGCCACCAGCAGAGATCGGCATGCCAGGACCCAGTACTTC | TRBJ2-5 | - | TRBV15 | -
CASSARVGYGYTF | TGTGCCAGCAGCGCCCGAGTGGGCTATGGCTACACCTTC | TRBJ1-2 | - | TRBV14 | -
CASSDSRQGNQPQHF | TGTGCCAGCAGTGACTCGAGACAGGGGAATCAGCCCCAGCATTTT | TRBJ1-5 | TRBD1 | TRBV6-4 | -
CASSQQEGIEAFF | TGTGCCAGCAGCCAGCAAGAGGGGATTGAAGCTTTCTTT | TRBJ1-1 | - | TRBV14 | -
CASGFVFNYGYTF | TGCGCCAGTGGCTTCGTTTTCAACTATGGCTACACCTTC | TRBJ1-2 | - | TRBV10-2 | -
CASMRTDWDTEAFF | TGTGCCAGCATGCGTACTGACTGGGACACTGAAGCTTTCTTT | TRBJ1-1 | - | TRBV9 | -
CSVGTANYGYTF | TGCAGCGTTGGGACAGCTAACTATGGCTACACCTTC | TRBJ1-2 | - | TRBV29-1 | -
CASSLDRGGHEQYF | TGCGCCAGCAGCTTGGACAGGGGGGGCCACGAGCAGTACTTC | TRBJ2-7 | - | TRBV5-1 | once
CASSLTQAAGAFTGNTIYF | TGTGCCAGCAGCTTAACCCAAGCTGCAGGGGCCTTTACTGGAAACACCATATATTTT | TRBJ1-3 | - | TRBV7-6 | -
CSVEIPGQGVSYEQYF | TGCAGCGTTGAAATTCCTGGGCAGGGGGTATCCTACGAGCAGTACTTC | TRBJ2-7 | TRBD1 | TRBV29-1 | -
CASSPQGRSVGGNTIYF | TGCGCCAGCAGCCCTCAGGGGCGCTCTGTAGGCGGAAACACCATATATTTT | TRBJ1-3 | - | TRBV4-1 | -
CASSPRRGSVAYNEQFF | TGTGCCAGCAGCCCTAGACGCGGGAGCGTGGCCTACAATGAGCAGTTCTTC | TRBJ2-1 | TRBD2 | TRBV9 | -
CASSIYGQSSNYEQYF | TGTGCCAGCAGCATATACGGACAGTCTTCGAACTACGAGCAGTACTTC | TRBJ2-7 | - | TRBV7-3 | -
CASSGVEVGEEKLFF | TGTGCCAGCAGCGGGGTCGAGGTGGGGGAGGAAAAACTGTTTTTT | TRBJ1-4 | - | TRBV11-2 | -
CAISGRAGNTIYF | TGTGCCATCAGTGGGCGGGCCGGAAACACCATATATTTT | TRBJ1-3 | - | TRBV10-3 | -
CASSHEGRGVNQPQHF | TGTGCCAGCAGCCATGAGGGCAGGGGGGTAAATCAGCCCCAGCATTTT | TRBJ1-5 | TRBD1 | TRBV4-2 | -
CATLVGSYMINYGYTF | TGTGCCACCCTCGTAGGCAGTTACATGATTAACTATGGCTACACCTTC | TRBJ1-2 | - | TRBV6-6 | -
CASVERGPLQETQYF | TGTGCCAGTGTTGAAAGGGGGCCTCTTCAAGAGACCCAGTACTTC | TRBJ2-5 | TRBD1 | TRBV19 | -
CASSRVNSYEQYF | TGTGCCAGCAGTCGTGTCAACTCCTACGAGCAGTACTTC | TRBJ2-7 | - | TRBV27 | -
CASSSSDTQYF | TGTGCCAGCAGCTCCTCGGATACGCAGTATTTT | TRBJ2-3 | - | TRBV5-6 | -
CASTRSSLNTEAFF | TGTGCCAGCACCCGCAGTAGTCTGAACACTGAAGCTTTCTTT | TRBJ1-1 | - | TRBV9 | -
CSVEWDRDYEQYF | TGCAGCGTTGAGTGGGACAGGGACTACGAGCAGTACTTC | TRBJ2-7 | TRBD1 | TRBV29-1 | -
CASSGSGTDNEKLFF | TGTGCCAGCAGCGGGTCCGGGACGGATAATGAAAAACTGTTTTTT | TRBJ1-4 | - | TRBV2 | once
CASATPTPGGNTIYF | TGTGCCAGCGCTACACCTACCCCAGGAGGAAACACCATATATTTT | TRBJ1-3 | - | TRBV18 | -
CASSLAGQLIYYGYTF | TGTGCCAGCAGCTTGGCGGGACAGCTCATTTACTATGGCTACACCTTC | TRBJ1-2 | TRBD1 | TRBV5-8 | -
CASSPQTQGARNEQFF | TGTGCCAGCTCACCACAAACTCAGGGGGCCCGCAATGAGCAGTTCTTC | TRBJ2-1 | TRBD1 | TRBV18 | -